This TCR beta chain was identified in a study of blood T cell repertoires in COVID-19. Study as a whole: Acute and convalescent COVID-19 samples came from the United States, Italy and Spain. T cells, B-cell-depleted T cells, or PBMCs provided the cDNA or gDNA that served as material.

Authors' data handling: Estimation of nucleated cell counts was performed using reference gene primer amplification. Sequencing was performed with immunoSEQ multiplex PCR; in TCRdb, only in-frame clones are kept and a portion is missing. V, J and clone size are those of that table, while D and trimming were read from the DNA. This sample has almost 200,000 clones, with roughly nine tenths found just once. Germline loops: CDR1 KGHDR, CDR2 SFDVKD. The V end lost 6 bases, the J end lost 4 bases, and 10 bases lay between the germline ends. The CDR3 spans 13 residues. The sample taken for sequencing was peripheral blood. The receptor comes from a woman in her 70s with acute or convalescent COVID-19. V and J are TRBV24-1 and TRBJ2-3, with a weak D call TRBD1 (5 bases). Here the CDR3 DNA reads TGTGCCACCAGTCTCCCAGGGTCAGATACGCAGTATTTT. Protein sequence: CATSLPGSDTQYF.